A selection of T cell receptor beta chains follows, all from one sample in a study of cytomegalovirus exposure and HLA in healthy donors. The assay was immunoSEQ multiplex PCR, and TCRdb's table has in-frame clones only and misses some. This table holds over 150,000 clones, under 80% found once. The material sequenced was PBMCs. These receptors were taken from a man between 25 and 39 years old in good health and CMV-seronegative. Each CDR3 is given with its conserved first and last residue. Fields, in order: D gene, clone size, V gene, J gene, CDR3 protein, CDR3 DNA. A D gene is named only where the DNA matches it firmly. Size values are once, few and many counts, or a class for expanded clones, and some rows have none.

TRBD1	.	TRBV13	TRBJ1-4	CASSWDRDRRTNEKLFF	TGTGCCAGCAGCTGGGACAGGGATCGGAGAACTAATGAAAAACTGTTTTTT
TRBD2	.	TRBV27	TRBJ2-5	CASSKRTSQAETQYF	TGTGCCAGCAGTAAGCGGACTAGTCAGGCGGAGACCCAGTACTTC
.	.	TRBV18	TRBJ1-1	CASSPQNTEAFF	TGTGCCAGCTCACCCCAGAACACTGAAGCTTTCTTT
TRBD1	.	TRBV25-1	TRBJ2-7	CASSDQYRGREQYF	TGTGCCAGCAGTGACCAATACAGGGGGCGCGAGCAGTACTTC
.	.	TRBV25-1	TRBJ2-4	CASSDVLAKNIQYF	TGTGCCAGCAGTGACGTTCTAGCCAAAAACATTCAGTACTTC
.	.	TRBV4-2	TRBJ2-5	CASSQDGLWVEQYF	TGTGCCAGCAGCCAGGACGGACTTTGGGTTGAGCAGTACTTC
TRBD1	.	TRBV6-6	TRBJ1-6	CASSYSGQDNSPLHF	TGTGCCAGCAGTTACTCGGGACAGGATAATTCACCCCTCCACTTT
.	.	TRBV6-6	TRBJ2-3	CASSPLGRGGTDTQYF	TGTGCCAGCAGCCCATTGGGGCGGGGAGGCACAGATACGCAGTATTTT
.	.	TRBV6-1	TRBJ2-3	CASSNSGTDTQYF	TGTGCCAGCAGTAATTCGGGAACAGATACGCAGTATTTT
.	.	TRBV5-1	TRBJ1-1	CASSLAGVAEAFF	TGCGCCAGCAGCTTGGCCGGAGTTGCTGAAGCTTTCTTT
.	.	TRBV5-1	TRBJ2-2	CASAPEGQGTGELFF	TGCGCCAGCGCCCCGGAGGGTCAGGGCACCGGGGAGCTGTTTTTT
TRBD1	.	TRBV7-2	TRBJ2-5	CASSLGTGRQTQYF	TGTGCCAGCAGCTTAGGGACAGGGAGGCAGACCCAGTACTTC
.	.	TRBV6-4	TRBJ2-6	CASSAAGPGANVLTF	TGTGCCAGCAGTGCCGCGGGGCCTGGGGCCAACGTCCTGACTTTC
TRBD1	.	TRBV29-1	TRBJ1-2	CSVEGGQGIGYTF	TGCAGCGTTGAAGGGGGACAGGGTATAGGCTACACCTTC
TRBD1	.	TRBV28	TRBJ2-7	CASSLGDSIREQYF	TGTGCCAGCAGTTTGGGGGACAGTATCCGCGAGCAGTACTTC
TRBD1	once	TRBV11-2	TRBJ1-1	CASSRQGSTEAFF	TGTGCCAGCAGCAGACAGGGGAGCACTGAAGCTTTCTTT
TRBD1	medium-sized	TRBV28	TRBJ1-4	CASSFPGQASEKLFF	TGTGCCAGCAGTTTCCCGGGACAGGCAAGCGAAAAACTGTTTTTT
TRBD2	.	TRBV7-7	TRBJ2-7	CASSPGGLAGGYEQYF	TGTGCTAGCAGCCCTGGGGGACTAGCGGGGGGATACGAGCAGTACTTC
.	few	TRBV9	TRBJ2-3	CASSVLSGSTDTQYF	TGTGCCAGCAGCGTGCTCTCGGGTAGCACAGATACGCAGTATTTT
TRBD1	many	TRBV5-1	TRBJ1-4	CASSPDRADEKLFF	TGCGCCAGCAGCCCTGACAGGGCAGATGAAAAACTGTTTTTT
TRBD2	.	TRBV27	TRBJ2-7	CASSRGAGGGEQYF	TGTGCCAGCAGTCGGGGGGCGGGGGGTGGCGAGCAGTACTTC
TRBD2	.	TRBV6-1	TRBJ2-3	CASSEGWRGADTQYF	TGTGCCAGCAGTGAAGGCTGGCGGGGGGCAGATACGCAGTATTTT
.	.	TRBV5-1	TRBJ2-1	CASSSPVGLYNEQFF	TGCGCCAGCAGCTCTCCGGTCGGTCTTTACAATGAGCAGTTCTTC
.	.	TRBV30	TRBJ2-3	CAWSGVPGLADTQYF	TGTGCCTGGAGTGGAGTTCCAGGGTTGGCAGATACGCAGTATTTT
.	.	TRBV4-3	TRBJ1-1	CASSQAPGLEAFF	TGCGCCAGCAGCCAAGCCCCAGGACTTGAAGCTTTCTTT
.	.	TRBV11-2	TRBJ2-3	CASSPISGGRNTDTQYF	TGTGCCAGCAGCCCAATTTCAGGGGGGCGCAACACAGATACGCAGTATTTT
.	.	TRBV5-1	TRBJ2-7	CASSFTGSGNEQYF	TGCGCCAGCAGCTTCACAGGTTCTGGAAACGAGCAGTACTTC